This is a list of T cell receptor beta chains from one sample in a study of cytomegalovirus exposure and HLA in healthy donors. Clones were read by immunoSEQ multiplex PCR, and TCRdb kept only the in-frame ones, dropping some. This table holds about 160,000 clones, about 70% found once. Sequencing used PBMCs. The receptors shown here come from a woman under 30 in good health and CMV-seropositive. Each CDR3 is given with its conserved first and last residue. D genes are given only for firm matches. Size is stated for part of the rows, as once, few or many counts, or as a class when the clone is expanded.

J gene	D gene	clone size	V gene	CDR3 protein	CDR3 DNA
TRBJ2-1	.	.	TRBV6-5	CASRGANEQFF	TGTGCCAGCAGAGGGGCGAATGAGCAGTTCTTC
TRBJ1-4	TRBD1	.	TRBV6-5	CASRQGGNEKLFF	TGTGCCAGCCGACAGGGAGGAAATGAAAAACTGTTTTTT
TRBJ2-1	TRBD2	.	TRBV27	CASSSRTSGGANEQFF	TGTGCCAGCAGTTCCCGCACTAGCGGGGGGGCCAATGAGCAGTTCTTC
TRBJ2-3	.	.	TRBV9	CASSDPVSTDTQYF	TGTGCCAGCAGCGATCCAGTCAGCACAGATACGCAGTATTTT
TRBJ2-7	TRBD2	.	TRBV19	CASSTLSGGRFYEQYF	TGTGCCAGTAGTACCCTCAGCGGCGGGAGGTTCTACGAGCAGTACTTC
TRBJ1-1	TRBD1	.	TRBV30	CAWLTQGGTEAFF	TGTGCCTGGTTAACACAGGGGGGGACTGAAGCTTTCTTT
TRBJ2-7	.	few	TRBV5-1	CASRSGNEQYF	TGCGCCAGCAGGTCGGGAAACGAGCAGTACTTC
TRBJ1-3	.	.	TRBV7-2	CASSRRGRVSSGNTIYF	TGTGCCAGCAGCCGGAGGGGCCGGGTTTCCTCTGGAAACACCATATATTTT
TRBJ1-6	TRBD1	few	TRBV5-1	CASSLQPHRGGNSPLHF	TGCGCCAGCAGCCTACAACCTCACAGGGGTGGGAATTCACCCCTCCACTTT
TRBJ2-7	.	.	TRBV19	CASSRSGQVYEQYF	TGTGCCAGTAGTAGAAGCGGGCAGGTCTACGAGCAGTACTTC
TRBJ2-3	.	.	TRBV18	CASSPPGGTDTQYF	TGTGCCAGCTCACCGCCCGGGGGCACAGATACGCAGTATTTT
TRBJ1-6	TRBD1	few	TRBV7-8	CASSVGQGANSPLHF	TGTGCCAGCAGCGTAGGACAGGGCGCCAATTCACCCCTCCACTTT
TRBJ2-7	.	.	TRBV4-2	CASSQEGSRGTVGHEQYF	TGTGCCAGCAGCCAAGAAGGCTCTCGCGGGACCGTTGGCCACGAGCAGTACTTC
TRBJ1-5	.	once	TRBV6-4	CASSERPGTSRHYGNQPQHF	TGTGCCAGCAGTGAGCGACCCGGGACATCACGACACTATGGCAATCAGCCCCAGCATTTT
TRBJ2-7	.	few	TRBV27	CASSLGGSSYEQYF	TGTGCCAGCAGTTTAGGAGGAAGCTCCTACGAGCAGTACTTC
TRBJ1-2	.	.	TRBV15	CATSRGRGDSDYGYTF	TGTGCCACCAGCAGAGGACGGGGGGATTCTGACTATGGCTACACCTTC
TRBJ1-5	.	.	TRBV27	CASSSAQNQPQHF	TGTGCCAGCAGTTCCGCCCAGAATCAGCCCCAGCATTTT
TRBJ2-3	.	.	TRBV4-1	CASSQEGRDTDTQYF	TGCGCCAGCAGCCAAGAAGGCAGGGACACAGATACGCAGTATTTT
TRBJ1-2	TRBD1	.	TRBV19	CASKPGQFNYGYTF	TGTGCCAGTAAACCGGGACAGTTTAACTATGGCTACACCTTC
TRBJ1-2	TRBD1	.	TRBV5-5	CASSSGTGAYGYTF	TGTGCCAGCAGCTCCGGGACAGGAGCCTATGGCTACACCTTC
TRBJ2-2	TRBD2	.	TRBV4-2	CASSHGTTANTGELFF	TGTGCCAGCAGCCACGGGACTACCGCAAACACCGGGGAGCTGTTTTTT
TRBJ2-1	.	.	TRBV7-8	CASSFATTSSGEQFF	TGTGCCAGCAGCTTCGCGACTACTTCTTCAGGAGAGCAGTTCTTC
TRBJ2-2	TRBD1	.	TRBV18	CASSPGTGTNTGELFF	TGTGCCAGCTCACCAGGGACAGGGACGAACACCGGGGAGCTGTTTTTT
TRBJ2-7	.	.	TRBV5-4	CAWGATYEQYF	TGTGCTTGGGGAGCTACTTACGAGCAGTACTTC
TRBJ2-7	TRBD2	.	TRBV27	CASSPGGGVYYEQYF	TGTGCCAGCAGCCCTGGGGGGGGAGTCTACTACGAGCAGTACTTC